These T cell receptor beta chains were read from a single sample in a study of cytomegalovirus exposure and HLA in healthy donors. Sequenced by immunoSEQ multiplex PCR; TCRdb stores in-frame clones only, minus some. The table lists around 180,000 clones, over 80% of them singletons. The source material was PBMCs. The receptors come from a boy between 2 and 10 years old in good health and CMV-seronegative. The CDR3 runs from the conserved cysteine through the conserved F or W. A D gene is named only where the DNA matches it firmly. Size is omitted from some rows. Given values are once, few, many or a class for expanded clones.

v_call,j_call,clone_size,d_call,cdr3_nt,cdr3_aa
TRBV6-1,TRBJ1-2,-,TRBD1,TGTGCCAGCAGCCCGGACAGGGACTATGGCTACACCTTC,CASSPDRDYGYTF
TRBV7-8,TRBJ2-2,-,TRBD2,TGTGCCAGCAGCTTACCACAGCGGGAGAAGGGAAGCACCGGGGAGCTGTTTTTT,CASSLPQREKGSTGELFF
TRBV28,TRBJ1-2,-,-,TGTGCCAGCAAGCTATGGGGGGGAGACTATGGCTACACCTTC,CASKLWGGDYGYTF
TRBV9,TRBJ1-2,-,TRBD1,TGTGCCAGCAGCCCAGGACAGGGGGCTGTCTATGGCTACACCTTC,CASSPGQGAVYGYTF
TRBV5-1,TRBJ2-3,few,-,TGCGCCAGCAGCCCTGCGCTCCTTAGCACAGATACGCAGTATTTT,CASSPALLSTDTQYF
TRBV2,TRBJ1-3,-,TRBD1,TGTGCCAGTTCTATCCGGGACAGGGCCGGAAACACCATATATTTT,CASSIRDRAGNTIYF
TRBV5-4,TRBJ2-5,-,-,TGTGCCAGCAGCTTGTGGACTACCCAAGAGACCCAGTACTTC,CASSLWTTQETQYF
TRBV4-2,TRBJ2-2,-,TRBD2,TGTGCCAGCAGCCAAGGGACTAGCGGGGGGGCGGGCACCGGGGAGCTGTTTTTT,CASSQGTSGGAGTGELFF
TRBV13,TRBJ2-7,-,-,TGTGCCAGCAGCTTAGGTTGGCCGTTCCAAATATCCTACGAGCAGTACTTC,CASSLGWPFQISYEQYF
TRBV19,TRBJ1-1,-,TRBD1,TGTGCCAGTAGTGGGGGGACAGGGCCAAGGAGAACTGAAGCTTTCTTT,CASSGGTGPRRTEAFF
TRBV30,TRBJ2-2,-,TRBD1,TGTGCCCATCCCCGACAGGGGAACACCGGGGAGCTGTTTTTT,CAHPRQGNTGELFF
TRBV5-1,TRBJ1-2,-,-,TGCGCCAGCAGCTTGGACACCCCTAACTATGGCTACACCTTC,CASSLDTPNYGYTF
TRBV9,TRBJ2-1,-,-,TGTGCCAGCAGCGCTAGTCTGGCTGGTGAGCAGTTCTTC,CASSASLAGEQFF
TRBV18,TRBJ2-5,-,TRBD1,TGTGCCAGCTCACCATTGACAGGGGAATTTCAAGAGACCCAGTACTTC,CASSPLTGEFQETQYF
TRBV19,TRBJ1-1,-,-,TGTGCCAGTAGTTGGCAGACAAACACTGAAGCTTTCTTT,CASSWQTNTEAFF
TRBV7-9,TRBJ2-1,-,-,TGTGCCAGCAGCTTAACGGCGGGTGAGCAGTTCTTC,CASSLTAGEQFF
TRBV7-6,TRBJ2-5,-,TRBD2,TGTGCCAGCAGCTTAGGCGGGGGGACCTCGGAGACCCAGTACTTC,CASSLGGGTSETQYF
TRBV19,TRBJ1-2,-,-,TGTGCCAGTAGTCACCCTCGCGGGACCTCTTATGGCTACACCTTC,CASSHPRGTSYGYTF
TRBV6-5,TRBJ2-7,-,TRBD2,TGTGCCAGCAGTCCCGGACTAGCGCTCTACGAGCAGTACTTC,CASSPGLALYEQYF